The 14 T cell receptor beta chains below were found in one sample sequenced in a study of CD8 T cells in Susac syndrome. When the RNA was reverse transcribed, random hexamers were used with an input of 0.5 to 1 ug. MiXCR was run by TCRdb on the immunoSEQ multiplex PCR reads, yielding one entry per CDR3 protein. The data hold some 76,000 distinct CDR3 sequences, with roughly nine tenths observed a single time. Material for sequencing was CD8+ T cells from PBMCs. These receptors all come from a human donor with multiple sclerosis.

The J gene is TRBJ1-2, the V gene TRBV23-1, with no clear D. TRBV23-1 is annotated as an ORF whose role is uncertain. CDR3 length equals 18 residues. Deletions cut 0 bases from V and 6 bases from J, with 23 bases between. The CDR3 reads CASSQSNLVDTTINGYTF. In DNA, the CDR3 is TGCGCCAGCAGTCAATCGAATTTGGTAGATACTACAATCAATGGCTACACCTTC.

The chain recombines TRBV19 with TRBJ2-2; tentative D call: TRBD2 (5 bases). Trimming cost V 10 bases and J 3 bases, with 9 bases left between them. The length of the CDR3 is 12 residues. Germline loops: CDR1 LNHDA, CDR2 SQIVND (reference sequence). The CDR3 protein is CATLLDTGELFF. CDR3 in DNA: TGTGCCACCCTACTAGACACCGGGGAGCTGTTTTTT. The entire variable domain, with the rest obtained from reference TRBV19 and TRBJ2-2, is as follows: DGGITQSPKYLFRKEGQNVTLSCEQNLNHDAMYWYRQDPGQGLRLIYYSQIVNDFQKGDIAEGYSVSREKKESFPLTVTSAQKNPTAFYLCATLLDTGELFFGEGSRLTVL.

The chain has TRBV11-2 and TRBJ2-7, with 7 bases aligning to TRBD1. V shed 5 bases, J shed 3 bases, and the junction held 4 bases outside the gene matches. The germline V gene encodes CDR1 SGHAT and CDR2 FQNNGV. The CDR3 sequence is 13 residues long. This CDR3 reads CASSPGQHYEQYF. For the CDR3, the DNA is TGTGCCAGCAGCCCGGGACAGCACTACGAGCAGTACTTC.

The chain carries TRBV27 and TRBJ2-7, with 9 positions matching TRBD1. In germline, CDR1 is MNHEY, CDR2 SMNVEV (reference sequence). The CDR3 is made up of 14 amino acids. After removal of 5 bases from V and 5 bases from J, the junction contained 7 bases not matched to a gene. The CDR3 sequence: CASSTGTGFNEQYF. DNA of the CDR3: TGTGCCAGCAGTACGGGGACAGGGTTTAACGAGCAGTACTTC.

Worth noting for this clonotype: This CDR3 is missing its conserved last phenylalanine or tryptophan, likely due to a read error. The V gene is TRBV13, the J gene TRBJ1-1; weak D call: TRBD1 (6 bases). There are 13 residues in the CDR3. V was cut by 3 bases and J by 7 bases, with 12 bases left in between. Germline lookup yields CDR1 PRHDT and CDR2 FYEKMQ (reference sequence). The CDR3 DNA is TGTGCCAGCAGCTTGAGGACAGCGAATGAAGCTTTCCTT. It encodes CASSLRTANEAFL.

This clonotype appeared once. This chain connects TRBV4-3 to TRBJ1-2; D possibly corresponds to TRBD1 (5 bases). Trimming took off 1 base at V and 0 bases at J, with 6 bases between the two ends. CDR3 size: 14 residues. Germline V gene lookup returns CDR1 LGHNA and CDR2 YSLEER. CDR3 region: CASSQGQSNYGYTF. CDR3 in DNA: TGCGCCAGCAGCCAAGGACAGTCTAACTATGGCTACACCTTC.

V is TRBV20-1 and J is TRBJ1-1; D gene unclear. V dropped 0 bases and J dropped 13 bases, with 15 bases sitting between them. The germline V gene encodes CDR1 DFQATT and CDR2 SNEGSKA (reference sequence). The length of the CDR3 is 12 residues. The CDR3 DNA reads as TGCAGTGCTAGAGATCTGGGCGGGGAGGTTTTCTTT. This encodes CSARDLGGEVFF.

This chain uses TRBV7-8 with TRBJ1-1, with D possibly TRBD1 on 5 matching bases. Germline CDR1 SGHVS, CDR2 FQNEAQ. The CDR3 has 15 amino acids. V was cut by 1 base and J by 3 bases, with 12 bases left in between. CDR3 protein: CASSLDGRAYTEAFF. CDR3 sequence (DNA): TGTGCCAGCAGCTTAGATGGCAGGGCTTACACTGAAGCTTTCTTT.

V is TRBV23-1 and J is TRBJ2-4; D may be TRBD1 (6 bases). TRBV23-1 belongs to the ORF category, with a function that is uncertain. Deletions cut 10 bases from V and 2 bases from J, with 18 bases between. This CDR3 is built from 15 residues. This CDR3 reads CATLPGHRTKNIQYF. DNA for the CDR3: TGCGCCACCCTACCGGGACACCGGACCAAAAACATTCAGTACTTC.

The chain has TRBV5-4 and TRBJ2-7; TRBD1 is a possible D gene (5 bases). The CDR3 is made up of 13 amino acids. Trimming removed 5 bases from V and 2 bases from J, with 11 bases in between. Germline V gene sequence: CDR1 SGHNT, CDR2 YYREEE (reference sequence). CDR3 amino acids: CASSHLGAYEQYF. In nucleotides, the CDR3 is TGTGCCAGCAGTCACTTAGGGGCCTACGAGCAGTACTTC.

This clonotype was seen only a few times. The genes are TRBV9 and TRBJ1-1; the D gene is possibly TRBD1 (5 bases). This CDR3 spans 13 amino acids. Deletions cut 5 bases from V and 2 bases from J, with 10 bases between. CDR1 is SGDLS and CDR2 is YYNGEE in the germline V gene. The CDR3 DNA follows: TGTGCCAGCAGTGGGGACGGCAACACTGAAGCTTTCTTT. Amino acid sequence: CASSGDGNTEAFF.

J is TRBJ1-2 and V is TRBV6-2 or TRBV6-3, with no clear D. This CDR3 has 11 amino acids. CDR1 MNHEY and CDR2 SVGEGT come from the germline V gene. Deletions cut 5 bases from V and 5 bases from J, with 6 bases between. CDR3 DNA sequence: TGTGCCAGCAGTGACCAATATGGCTACACCTTC. Its protein is CASSDQYGYTF.

The chain uses TRBV12-3 or TRBV12-4 and TRBJ2-1; TRBD1 is a possible D gene (5 bases). The CDR3 is 14 residues long. The V end was cut by 2 bases, the J end by 9 bases, with 14 bases between. CDR3 sequence reads: CASSLLDKHSEQFF. In nucleotides, the CDR3 is TGTGCCAGCAGTTTATTGGACAAGCACAGTGAGCAGTTCTTC.

The rearrangement links TRBV6-5 to TRBJ2-1, with TRBD2 matching over 11 bases. CDR3 length equals 16 residues. V lost 4 bases and J lost 2; bases outside the gene matches: 4. The germline CDR1 and CDR2 sequences are MNHEY and SVGAGI. CDR3 in amino acids: CASSSKTSGTYNEQFF. The CDR3 DNA sequence: TGTGCCAGCAGTTCCAAGACTAGCGGGACCTACAATGAGCAGTTCTTC.